This TCR beta chain was found in a study of T cells after yellow fever vaccination (dated by TCRdb to between 2017 and 2020). With regard to the full study: The SMART-Seq v4 Ultra Low Input RNA kit was used to prepare libraries from fractions with low cell numbers. Bulk TCR alpha and beta repertoires were sequenced longitudinally to track T-cell clones before and after primary and booster YFV17D yellow fever vaccination. Two healthy male donors, one aged 18 to 30 and one aged 30 to 39 years, were included in the cohort. Blood was drawn at multiple timepoints before and after primary and secondary immunization, with bulk PBMC replicates and cell subsets isolated. Study-wide findings and limitations: After the booster, most of the clones that had expanded following primary vaccination were detected again (around 97% of CD4 and around 88% of CD8), which suggests that memory was broadly maintained. Because only two donors were included in the study, the extent to which the findings can be generalized is limited. FACS-sorted repertoires could contain abundant contaminating clonotypes from the bulk population, so computational filtering was required. A small share of clonotypes occurred in both CD4 and CD8 compartments, likely arising from convergent recombination. Compared with the primary T-cell response, the secondary T-cell response was weaker but faster, peaking on day 5 rather than day 15.

Points on this clonotype: There is no known antigen for this receptor. No per-base quality is available; no much larger clone lies one base away.

The CDR3 measures 19 amino acids from cysteine to phenylalanine. The read is trimmed to its CDR3 DNA, 57 bases read in frame from base 1. TCR cDNA was synthesized by 5'RACE template switching, through which a universal primer site and unique molecular identifiers were introduced. Priming for cDNA synthesis came from both the TCR alpha and TCR beta constant segments. Two PCR steps were used to amplify libraries, with sample barcodes and sequencing adapters being added in the second step. Sequencing of libraries was done on Illumina HiSeq 2500 (2x100 bp) or NovaSeq (2x150 bp). As for how the authors treated the data: MIGEC handled demultiplexing of reads and collapsing into UMI consensus sequences, while MiXCR performed V(D)J alignment. Using edgeR on replicate PBMC samples, clonotypes were called vaccine-responding if FDR was below 0.01 and the log2 fold change was above 5 up to day 15. Bulk clonotypes were assigned CD4 or CD8 identity according to which sequenced CD4 or CD8 repertoire held them at higher abundance. Through fastp at Q25 and MiXCR, TCRdb rebuilt clones from the public reads, retaining in-frame beta chains. Identical CDR3 proteins give one entry, which carries the most common genes and DNA. For this entry, the V and J calls and clone size follow TCRdb and not the study's own pipeline. This sample gives 360,000 or so distinct CDR3 sequences in total; approximately 10% of them show up just once. Clones ranked in the top ten supply around 18% of the sample.

What the treatment or condition label conveys for this sample: live attenuated yellow fever vaccine strain. At each blood-draw timepoint, two biological replicates of bulk PBMCs were collected. PBMCs were isolated from peripheral blood using a standard Ficoll-Paque protocol. TriZol was used to extract RNA from bulk PBMCs, CD4 and CD8 fractions, and dextramer-positive and dextramer-negative fractions. Sample: PBMCs, taken on the day of the first yellow fever vaccination. This sequence originates from a man between 18 and 35 years old who received the YFV17D yellow fever vaccine. This sequence uses TRBV21-1 and TRBJ2-3; the D call TRBD1 from the table was never checked on the DNA. TRBV21-1 is marked as a pseudogene. The nucleotide sequence is TGTGCCAGCAGCAGACGGGCCCCAGGGAACAGGACTAGCACAGATACGCAGTATTTT. The encoded protein is CASSRRAPGNRTSTDTQYF.